Listed here are 24 T cell receptor beta chains from one sample, sequenced in a study of T cells after yellow fever vaccination. TCRdb reprocessed the 5' RACE reads with MiXCR, giving one entry per CDR3 protein. Here the sample spans about 310,000 distinct CDR3 sequences, around 3.9% being singletons. Material: PBMCs, obtained on the day of the yellow fever booster vaccination. The receptors were gathered from a man between 18 and 35 years old who received the YFV17D yellow fever vaccine.

V is TRBV30 and J is TRBJ1-2; tentatively, D is TRBD1 (6 bases). The CDR3 spans 14 residues. V was pared by 5 bases and J by 1 base, with 14 bases between. The germline V gene has CDR1 GTSNPN and CDR2 SVGIG (reference sequence). In DNA, the CDR3 is TGTGCCTGGTGCCCAGGGGTAGGTAACTATGGCTACACCTTC. Translating it yields CAWCPGVGNYGYTF.

The chain is built from TRBV9 and TRBJ2-1, with 8 bases fitting TRBD2. V lost 3 bases, J lost 4 bases, and 6 bases stayed unmatched. This CDR3 has 15 amino acids. Germline CDR1 reads SGDLS; CDR2 reads YYNGEE. CDR3 coding DNA: TGTGCCAGCAGCGCGGACTCTAGCGGGTACAATGAGCAGTTCTTC. Translating it yields CASSADSSGYNEQFF.

This clonotype showed up many times. The chain combines TRBV4-1 with TRBJ1-4; D might be TRBD1 (6 bases). CDR3 size: 14 residues. Between the trimmed V and J ends, which lost 1 base and 7 bases, there was a span of 10 bases. Germline CDR1 reads MGHRA; CDR2 reads YSYEKL. The CDR3 spells CASSQAGGGEKLFF. CDR3 in DNA: TGCGCCAGCAGCCAAGCTGGGGGCGGTGAAAAACTGTTTTTT.

The sample holds many counts of this clonotype. The gene calls are TRBV4-1 and TRBJ2-5, with 8 bases aligning to TRBD2. The CDR3 totals 15 residues. Germline lookup yields CDR1 MGHRA and CDR2 YSYEKL. J was trimmed by 5 bases and V by 4 bases; bases with no gene match: 9. This CDR3 is CASSLLAGVGETQYF. The CDR3 DNA is TGCGCCAGCAGCCTTCTAGCGGGCGTGGGGGAGACCCAGTACTTC.

This clonotype occurred many times. The chain employs TRBV30 and TRBJ1-2; the match to TRBD1 covers 7 bases. Per germline, CDR1 GTSNPN and CDR2 SVGIG (reference sequence). Trimming removed 2 bases from V and 6 bases from J; junction bases left unmatched: 9. CDR3 length: 14 amino acids. The CDR3 DNA reads TGTGCCTGGAGTAGGGTTCGACAGGGCCATGGCTACACCTTC. Residues: CAWSRVRQGHGYTF. The whole variable domain, remainder taken from reference TRBV30 and TRBJ1-2, is SQTIHQWPATLVQPVGSPLSLECTVEGTSNPNLYWYRQAAGRGLQLLFYSVGIGQISSEVPQNLSASRPQDRQFILSSKKLLLSDSGFYLCAWSRVRQGHGYTFGSGTRLTVV.

This clonotype was recorded many times. This sequence joins TRBV7-6 and TRBJ2-3; D may be TRBD1 (5 bases). The CDR3 runs to 16 residues. Per the germline V gene, CDR1 is SGHVS and CDR2 is FNYEAQ. Trimming removed 2 bases at V and 2 bases at J, with 14 bases between. The CDR3 is CASSLRSQGPTDTQYF. The CDR3 bases are TGTGCCAGCAGCTTAAGGAGTCAGGGCCCCACAGATACGCAGTATTTT. Full variable domain (remainder filled in from reference TRBV7-6 and TRBJ2-3): GAGVSQSPRYKVTKRGQDVALRCDPISGHVSLYWYRQALGQGPEFLTYFNYEAQQDKSGLPNDRFSAERPEGSISTLTIQRTEQRDSAMYRCASSLRSQGPTDTQYFGPGTRLTVL.

This clonotype was picked up a small number of times. The CDR3 coding sequence is TGCGCCAGCAGCCAAGATGGAGGGTGGGAATCAGATACGCAGTATTTT. It codes for CASSQDGGWESDTQYF. The chain couples TRBV4-3 to TRBJ2-3, with D perhaps matching TRBD2 (6 bases). The CDR3 consists of 16 residues. Germline CDR1 LGHNA, CDR2 YSLEER. The V end lost 0 bases, the J end lost 4 bases, and 14 bases lay between the germline ends.

This clonotype was detected many times. V and J are TRBV10-3 and TRBJ2-3; D possibly uses TRBD1 or TRBD2 (5 bases each). The V end was cut by 11 bases, the J end by 2 bases, with 14 bases between. The CDR3 covers 13 residues. Germline-derived CDR1 and CDR2 are ENHRY and SYGVKD. CDR3 nucleotides: TGTGCCGCCCGGGACCTTAACACAGATACGCAGTATTTT. It translates to CAARDLNTDTQYF.

On this clonotype itself: An end of the junction does not agree with germline; a read error may underlie this. The gene calls are TRBV7-2 and TRBJ1-4; TRBD1 matches at 11 bases. The CDR3 is 15 amino acids. The germline V gene has CDR1 SGHTA and CDR2 FQGNSA. CDR3 residues: CASSFSGTGGERLFF. Written as DNA, the CDR3 is TGTGCCAGCAGCTTTTCGGGGACAGGGGGGGAAAGACTGTTTTTT.

This clonotype was detected a few times. The rearrangement uses TRBV5-4 and TRBJ1-1; no firm D call. The germline gives CDR1 SGHNT, CDR2 YYREEE (reference sequence). The CDR3 is 11 residues long. V was clipped by 1 base and J by 11 bases, with 9 bases between them. The CDR3 nucleotides are TGTGCCAGCAGCTTGAGTGGAACGGCTTTCTTT. Its translation is CASSLSGTAFF.

This clonotype has a count of ten or more. The V and J genes are TRBV4-3 and TRBJ2-1; 8 nucleotides agree with TRBD2. V was clipped by 0 bases and J by 13 bases; unmatched bases: 5. Germline CDR1 and CDR2: LGHNA and YSLEER. The CDR3 contains 13 residues. The CDR3 DNA follows: TGCGCCAGCAGCCAAGATGTAGCGGGGTCCCAGTTCTTC. Its translation is CASSQDVAGSQFF.

This clonotype appeared a few times. The chain has TRBV7-2 and TRBJ2-3; TRBD2 matches at 7 bases. The V gene end was trimmed by 1 base and the J gene end by 0 bases; junction bases not matched to a gene: 4. Germline V gene sequence: CDR1 SGHTA, CDR2 FQGNSA. This CDR3 is built from 16 residues. CDR3 loop: CASSLVGGMSTDTQYF. DNA for the CDR3: TGTGCCAGCAGCTTAGTCGGGGGGATGAGCACAGATACGCAGTATTTT.

This clonotype was detected many times. This chain connects TRBV28 to TRBJ2-1, with D unclear. Germline CDR1 and CDR2: MDHEN and SYDVKM. There are 16 residues in the CDR3. With 7 bases removed from V and 0 bases from J, the gap between germline ends came to 16 bases. The CDR3 region has the DNA TGTGCCAGCAATTCCGGTACAGCTATCTCCTACAATGAGCAGTTCTTC. Amino acids: CASNSGTAISYNEQFF.

This clonotype has more than one count but fewer than ten. The V call is TRBV7-9, the J call TRBJ1-1, with 8 nucleotides matching TRBD1. J gave up 2 bases and V 8 bases, and 4 bases lay outside the gene matches. Germline CDR1 reads SEHNR; CDR2 reads FQNEAQ (reference sequence). The CDR3 contains 13 residues. The CDR3, as DNA: TGTGCCAGCCTACAGGGGGATAACACTGAAGCTTTCTTT. Its translation: CASLQGDNTEAFF.

This clonotype was picked up many times. The V gene is TRBV11-1, the J gene TRBJ2-4, with D uncertain. Trimming took 4 bases from V and 3 from J, leaving 7 bases between them. This CDR3 is built from 13 residues. Per germline, CDR1 SGHAT and CDR2 FQDESV (reference sequence). In DNA form, the CDR3 reads TGTGCCAGCAGCTCCCGACACAAAAACATTCAGTACTTC. Protein product: CASSSRHKNIQYF.

This clonotype was seen ten or more times. The chain joins TRBV7-9 to TRBJ2-5; D not resolved. V was trimmed by 1 base and J by 2 bases, leaving 11 bases between them. Germline CDR1 is SEHNR and CDR2 is FQNEAQ (reference sequence). This CDR3 has 15 residues. Written as DNA, the CDR3 is TGTGCCAGCAGCTTAGGGGATACAAGGCAAGAGACCCAGTACTTC. It yields the protein CASSLGDTRQETQYF. Looking up the rest from reference TRBV7-9 and TRBJ2-5 gives the full variable domain: DTGVSQNPRHKITKRGQNVTFRCDPISEHNRLYWYRQTLGQGPEFLTYFQNEAQLEKSRLLSDRFSAERPKGSFSTLEIQRTEQGDSAMYLCASSLGDTRQETQYFGPGTRLLVL.

J is TRBJ2-2 and V is TRBV6-5; D could derive from TRBD1 or TRBD2 (6 bases each). CDR1 is MNHEY and CDR2 is SVGAGI in the germline V gene. The germline V and J ends were trimmed by 6 bases and 1 base, with 15 bases remaining between them. The CDR3 has 16 amino acids. CDR3 in amino acids: CASRKGGLRNTGELFF. The CDR3 region has the DNA TGTGCCAGCAGAAAAGGGGGACTCCGGAACACCGGGGAGCTGTTTTTT.

This clonotype was found many times. V gene TRBV24-1 combines with J gene TRBJ2-3; TRBD2 agrees at 8 bases. This CDR3 is 16 amino acids long. The junction had 6 bases not matched to a gene; V was cut back by 3 bases and J by 2 bases. Germline V CDR1 and CDR2: KGHDR, SFDVKD. The CDR3 here is CATSDGGGPNTDTQYF. CDR3 nucleotide sequence: TGTGCCACCAGTGATGGCGGGGGGCCCAACACAGATACGCAGTATTTT.

The chain links TRBV12-3 or TRBV12-4 to TRBJ1-1; D gene ambiguous. The CDR3 sequence is 16 residues long. V was clipped by 5 bases and J by 3 bases, with 19 bases between them. This chain's CDR3 is CASSPTSERPDTEAFF. The CDR3 nucleotides are TGTGCCAGCAGTCCCACGAGTGAGAGGCCCGACACTGAAGCTTTCTTT.

At least ten counts were recorded for this clonotype. The chain has TRBV12-3 or TRBV12-4 and TRBJ2-5; TRBD2 matches at 8 bases. Trimming took 2 bases from V and 4 from J; bases not matched to a gene: 0. The CDR3 covers 13 residues. This CDR3 is CASSLRGGETQYF. DNA of the CDR3: TGTGCCAGCAGTTTACGGGGGGGAGAGACCCAGTACTTC.

The CDR3, as DNA: TGTGCCAGCAGCACCTACAGGGGTGGGACTGAAGCTTTCTTT. Translated: CASSTYRGGTEAFF. The genes are TRBV11-1 and TRBJ1-1; TRBD1 matches at 7 bases. Germline-derived CDR1 and CDR2 are SGHAT and FQDESV (reference sequence). The CDR3 consists of 14 residues. Trimming removed 5 bases from V and 5 bases from J; junction bases left unmatched: 8.

This clonotype appeared a few times. V is TRBV20-1 and J is TRBJ2-4; D remains ambiguous. The CDR3 has 13 residues. Germline-derived CDR1 and CDR2 are DFQATT and SNEGSKA (reference sequence). Trimming cost V 5 bases and J 1 base, with 9 bases left between them. In DNA, the CDR3 is TGCAGTGCTGTCGAAGCGGCCAAAAACATTCAGTACTTC. It codes for CSAVEAAKNIQYF.

The V and J genes are TRBV13 and TRBJ2-3, with TRBD1 as a possible D gene (5 bases). CDR1 and CDR2 (germline): PRHDT, FYEKMQ (reference sequence). This CDR3 is built from 16 residues. V was cut by 0 bases and J by 0 bases, with 10 bases left in between. CDR3 in DNA: TGTGCCAGCAGCTTAGGCCCGGCAGGGAGCACAGATACGCAGTATTTT. Amino acids: CASSLGPAGSTDTQYF.

The chain has TRBV4-3 and TRBJ1-1; a possible D gene is TRBD1 (6 bases). The CDR3 extends over 15 amino acids. Germline loops: CDR1 LGHNA, CDR2 YSLEER. The V end lost 0 bases, the J end lost 7 bases, and 15 bases lay between the germline ends. The chain's CDR3 is CASSQDRGTVSEAFF. CDR3 bases: TGCGCCAGCAGCCAAGACAGGGGAACAGTGAGTGAAGCTTTCTTT.